This T cell receptor (beta chain) came from a study of blood T cell repertoires in COVID-19. At the level of the study: The samples span acute and convalescent COVID-19 from the United States, Italy and Spain.

The CDR3 extends over 14 amino acids. The V gene's germline CDR1 is MDHEN and CDR2 SYDVKM. Trimming cost V 3 bases and J 0 bases, with 8 bases left between them. Individuals aged 18 to 89 years were recruited from 24 US areas. Data came from immunoSEQ multiplex PCR; TCRdb stores just in-frame clones and leaves some out. The sample has around 200,000 clones; around 88% are singletons. The gene calls are TRBV28 and TRBJ1-1; D call uncertain. The sample comprised PBMCs or T cells enriched from blood (not recorded which). The sequence was collected from a woman in her 30s who had been exposed to COVID-19. The CDR3 DNA follows: TGTGCCAGCAGTTTCGAACAAATGAACACTGAAGCTTTCTTT. Protein sequence: CASSFEQMNTEAFF.